Reported below is one T cell receptor beta chain. This specimen comes from a study of blood T cell repertoires in COVID-19. Study background: The origin of the acute and convalescent COVID-19 samples was the United States, Italy and Spain.

As handled by the study authors: Amplification of reference gene primers provided the estimated nucleated cell counts. Using immunoSEQ multiplex PCR, the repertoire was profiled, and TCRdb retains in-frame clones only, with some absent. Clone size and the V and J calls come from that table; the DNA yielded D and trimming. The data show around 150,000 clones, roughly 77% seen once. This TCR came from a man aged 60 to 75 with acute or convalescent COVID-19. What was sequenced was peripheral blood.

CDR3 amino acids: CASSDSRSDNQPQHF. The CDR3 nucleotides are TGTGCCAGCAGTGATTCAAGAAGCGACAATCAGCCCCAGCATTTT. The J gene is TRBJ1-5, the V gene TRBV5-5; D gene ambiguous. The germline CDR1 and CDR2 sequences are SGHKS and YYEKEE (reference sequence). V lost 5 bases to trimming and J lost 3 bases, with 15 bases between them. The CDR3 totals 15 residues.